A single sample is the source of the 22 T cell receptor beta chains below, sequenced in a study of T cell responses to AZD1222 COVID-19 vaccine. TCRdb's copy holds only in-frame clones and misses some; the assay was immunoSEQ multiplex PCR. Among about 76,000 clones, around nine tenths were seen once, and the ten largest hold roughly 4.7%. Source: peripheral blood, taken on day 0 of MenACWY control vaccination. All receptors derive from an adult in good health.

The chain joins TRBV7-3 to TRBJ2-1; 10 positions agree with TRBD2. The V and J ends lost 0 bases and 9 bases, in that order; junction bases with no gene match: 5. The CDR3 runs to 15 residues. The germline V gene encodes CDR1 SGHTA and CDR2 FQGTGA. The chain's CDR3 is CASSLTSLAGVEQFF. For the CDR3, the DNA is TGTGCCAGCAGCTTAACGTCGCTAGCGGGAGTTGAGCAGTTCTTC.

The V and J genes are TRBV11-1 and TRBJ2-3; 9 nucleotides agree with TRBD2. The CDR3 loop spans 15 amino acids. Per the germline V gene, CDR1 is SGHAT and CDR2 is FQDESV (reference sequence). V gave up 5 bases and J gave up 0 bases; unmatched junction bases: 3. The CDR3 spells CASSRLAASTDTQYF. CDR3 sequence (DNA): TGTGCCAGCAGCAGACTAGCGGCTAGCACAGATACGCAGTATTTT. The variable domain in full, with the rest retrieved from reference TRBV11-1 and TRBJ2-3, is EAEVAQSPRYKITEKSQAVAFWCDPISGHATLYWYRQILGQGPELLVQFQDESVVDDSQLPKDRFSAERLKGVDSTLKIQPAELGDSAMYLCASSRLAASTDTQYFGPGTRLTVL.

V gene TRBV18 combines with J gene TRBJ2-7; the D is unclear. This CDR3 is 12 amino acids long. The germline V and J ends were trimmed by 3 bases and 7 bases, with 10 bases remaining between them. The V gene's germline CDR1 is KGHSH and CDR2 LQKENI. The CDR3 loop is CASSPFGREQYF. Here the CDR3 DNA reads TGTGCCAGCTCACCCTTTGGCAGGGAGCAGTACTTC.

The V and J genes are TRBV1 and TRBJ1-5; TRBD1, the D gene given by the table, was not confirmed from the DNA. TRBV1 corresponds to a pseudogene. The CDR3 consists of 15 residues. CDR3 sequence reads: CTSSQATGDNQPQHF. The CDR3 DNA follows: TGCACCAGCAGCCAGGCGACAGGGGACAATCAGCCCCAGCATTTT.

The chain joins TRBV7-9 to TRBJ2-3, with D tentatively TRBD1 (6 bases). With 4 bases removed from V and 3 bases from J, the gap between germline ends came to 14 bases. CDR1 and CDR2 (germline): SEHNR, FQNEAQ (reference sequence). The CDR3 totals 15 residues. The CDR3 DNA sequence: TGTGCCAGCAGCTCCACCAGGGGTAAGACAGATACGCAGTATTTT. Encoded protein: CASSSTRGKTDTQYF.

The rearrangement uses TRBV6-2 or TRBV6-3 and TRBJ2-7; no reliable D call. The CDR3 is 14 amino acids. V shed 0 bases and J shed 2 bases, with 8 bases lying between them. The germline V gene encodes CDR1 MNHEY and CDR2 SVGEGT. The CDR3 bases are TGTGCCAGCAGTTACTCGGGCCTCCCCTACGAGCAGTACTTC. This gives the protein CASSYSGLPYEQYF.

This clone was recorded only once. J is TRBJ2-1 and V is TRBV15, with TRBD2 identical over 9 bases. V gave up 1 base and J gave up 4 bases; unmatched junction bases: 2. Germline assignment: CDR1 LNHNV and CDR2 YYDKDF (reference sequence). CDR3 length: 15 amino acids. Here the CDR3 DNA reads TGTGCCACCAGCAGAGGGCTAGCGGGGTACAATGAGCAGTTCTTC. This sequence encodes CATSRGLAGYNEQFF. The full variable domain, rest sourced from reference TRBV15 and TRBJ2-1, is DAMVIQNPRYQVTQFGKPVTLSCSQTLNHNVMYWYQQKSSQAPKLLFHYYDKDFNNEADTPDNFQSRRPNTSFCFLDIRSPGLGDTAMYLCATSRGLAGYNEQFFGPGTRLTVL.

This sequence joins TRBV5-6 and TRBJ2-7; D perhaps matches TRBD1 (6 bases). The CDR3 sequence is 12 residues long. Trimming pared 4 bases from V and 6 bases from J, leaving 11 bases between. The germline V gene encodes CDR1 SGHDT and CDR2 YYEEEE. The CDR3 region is CASSQDSLEQYF. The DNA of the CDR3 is TGTGCCAGCAGCCAGGACAGCCTCGAGCAGTACTTC.

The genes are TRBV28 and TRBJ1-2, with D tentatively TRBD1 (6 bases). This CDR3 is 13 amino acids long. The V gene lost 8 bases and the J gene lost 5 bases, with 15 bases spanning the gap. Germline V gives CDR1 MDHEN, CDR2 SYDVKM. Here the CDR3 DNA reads TGTGCCAGCGCGATCGGGGACAAATATGGCTACACCTTC. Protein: CASAIGDKYGYTF.

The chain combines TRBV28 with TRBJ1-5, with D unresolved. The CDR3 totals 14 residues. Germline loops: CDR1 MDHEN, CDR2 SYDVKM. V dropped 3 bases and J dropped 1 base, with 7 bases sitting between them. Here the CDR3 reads CASSFGRSNQPQHF. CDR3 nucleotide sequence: TGTGCCAGCAGTTTTGGGAGAAGCAATCAGCCCCAGCATTTT.

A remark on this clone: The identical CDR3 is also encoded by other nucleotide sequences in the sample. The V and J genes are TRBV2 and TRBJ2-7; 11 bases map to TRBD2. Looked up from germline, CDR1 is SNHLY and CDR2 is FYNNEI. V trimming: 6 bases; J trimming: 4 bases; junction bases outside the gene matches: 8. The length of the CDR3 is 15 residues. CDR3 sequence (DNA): TGTGCCAGCAGCGAGAGGACTAGCGGGTTGTACGAGCAGTACTTC. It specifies CASSERTSGLYEQYF.

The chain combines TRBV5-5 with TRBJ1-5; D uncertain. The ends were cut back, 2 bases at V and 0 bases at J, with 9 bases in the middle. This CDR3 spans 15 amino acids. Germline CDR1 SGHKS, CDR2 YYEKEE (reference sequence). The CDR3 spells CASSFLGYSNQPQHF. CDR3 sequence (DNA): TGTGCCAGCAGCTTCTTGGGGTATAGCAATCAGCCCCAGCATTTT.

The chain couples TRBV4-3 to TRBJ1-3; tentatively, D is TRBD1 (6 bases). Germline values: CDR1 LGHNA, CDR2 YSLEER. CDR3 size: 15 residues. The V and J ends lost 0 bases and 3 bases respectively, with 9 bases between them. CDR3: CASSQDAGHGNTIYF. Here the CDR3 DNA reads TGCGCCAGCAGCCAAGACGCGGGACATGGAAACACCATATATTTT.

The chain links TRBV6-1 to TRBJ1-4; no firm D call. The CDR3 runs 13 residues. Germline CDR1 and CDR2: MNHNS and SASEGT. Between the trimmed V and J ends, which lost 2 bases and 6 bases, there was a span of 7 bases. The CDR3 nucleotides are TGTGCCAGCAGTGAATTTTGGGATGAAAAACTGTTTTTT. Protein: CASSEFWDEKLFF.

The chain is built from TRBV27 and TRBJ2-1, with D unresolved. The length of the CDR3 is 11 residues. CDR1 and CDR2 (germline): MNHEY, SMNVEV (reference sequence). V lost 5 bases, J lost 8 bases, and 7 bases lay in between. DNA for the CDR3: TGTGCCAGCAGTGGTTGGGATGAGCAGTTCTTC. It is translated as CASSGWDEQFF.

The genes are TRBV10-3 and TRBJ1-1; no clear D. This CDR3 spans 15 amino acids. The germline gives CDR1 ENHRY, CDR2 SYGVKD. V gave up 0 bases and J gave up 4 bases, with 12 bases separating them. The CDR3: CAISESTGRLTEAFF. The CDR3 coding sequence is TGTGCCATCAGTGAGTCGACGGGTCGCCTCACTGAAGCTTTCTTT.

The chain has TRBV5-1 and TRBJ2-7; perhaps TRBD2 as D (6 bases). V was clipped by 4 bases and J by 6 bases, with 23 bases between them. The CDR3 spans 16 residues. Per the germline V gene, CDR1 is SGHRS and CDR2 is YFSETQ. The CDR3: CASSPSGRGPGGEQYF. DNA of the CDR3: TGCGCCAGCAGCCCCAGTGGGCGGGGACCTGGGGGCGAGCAGTACTTC. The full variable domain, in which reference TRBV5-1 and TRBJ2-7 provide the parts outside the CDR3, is KAGVTQTPRYLIKTRGQQVTLSCSPISGHRSVSWYQQTPGQGLQFLFEYFSETQRNKGNFPGRFSGRQFSNSRSEMNVSTLELGDSALYLCASSPSGRGPGGEQYFGPGTRLTVT.

Here the CDR3 reads CASSVGGNLNEKLFF. The CDR3 DNA reads TGTGCCAGCAGCGTAGGGGGCAACCTGAATGAAAAACTGTTTTTT. The genes are TRBV2 and TRBJ1-4; 7 bases align to TRBD1. V dropped 6 bases and J dropped 5; count of bases not matched to a gene: 9. CDR1 is SNHLY, CDR2 FYNNEI, per germline. This CDR3 contains 15 residues. Full variable domain (rest looked up from reference TRBV2 and TRBJ1-4): EPEVTQTPSHQVTQMGQEVILRCVPISNHLYFYWYRQILGQKVEFLVSFYNNEISEKSEIFDDQFSVERPDGSNFTLKIRSTKLEDSAMYFCASSVGGNLNEKLFFGSGTQLSVL.

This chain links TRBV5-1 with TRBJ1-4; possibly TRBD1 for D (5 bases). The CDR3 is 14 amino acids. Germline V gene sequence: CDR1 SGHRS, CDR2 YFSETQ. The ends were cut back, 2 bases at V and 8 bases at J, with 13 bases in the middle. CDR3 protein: CASSFAGLGEKLFF. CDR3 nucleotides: TGCGCCAGCAGCTTTGCGGGGCTGGGGGAAAAACTGTTTTTT.

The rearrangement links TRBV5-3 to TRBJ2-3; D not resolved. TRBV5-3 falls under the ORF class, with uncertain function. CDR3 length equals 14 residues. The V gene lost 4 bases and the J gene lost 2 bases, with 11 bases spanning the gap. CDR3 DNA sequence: TGTGCCAGAAGCCCCCTCAGTTTCACAGATACGCAGTATTTT. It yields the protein CARSPLSFTDTQYF.

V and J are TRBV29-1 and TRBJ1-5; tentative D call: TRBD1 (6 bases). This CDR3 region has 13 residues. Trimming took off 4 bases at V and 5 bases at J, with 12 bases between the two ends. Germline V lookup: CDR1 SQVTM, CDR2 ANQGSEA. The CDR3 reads CSVVSAGDQPQHF. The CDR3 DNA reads TGCAGCGTTGTCTCGGCAGGGGATCAGCCCCAGCATTTT.

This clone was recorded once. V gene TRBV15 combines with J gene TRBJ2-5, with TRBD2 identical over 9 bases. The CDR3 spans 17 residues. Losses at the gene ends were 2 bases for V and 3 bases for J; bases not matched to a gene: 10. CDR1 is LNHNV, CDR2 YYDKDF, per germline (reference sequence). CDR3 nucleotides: TGTGCCACCAGCAGATATCCGGCGGGGGGGGCCAAAGAGACCCAGTACTTC. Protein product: CATSRYPAGGAKETQYF.